Listed here are 29 T cell receptor beta chains from one sample, sequenced in a study of blood T cell repertoires in COVID-19. Clones were sequenced by immunoSEQ multiplex PCR, and TCRdb holds only the in-frame ones, with some missing. The data show 150,000 to 200,000 clones, more than 70% seen once. Sequencing input: peripheral blood. These receptors came from a man aged 35 to 55 with active or convalescent COVID-19.

The chain combines TRBV5-4 with TRBJ1-2; 8 bases line up with TRBD1. The germline CDR1 and CDR2 sequences are SGHNT and YYREEE (reference sequence). V lost 4 bases and J lost 7; bases outside the gene matches: 9. The CDR3 consists of 14 residues. CDR3 nucleotide sequence: TGTGCCAGCAGCCCACTGACAGGGGTGGGTGGCTACACCTTC. Translating it yields CASSPLTGVGGYTF. Based on the CDR3 plus reference TRBV5-4 and TRBJ1-2, the full variable domain is ETGVTQSPTHLIKTRGQQVTLRCSSQSGHNTVSWYQQALGQGPQFIFQYYREEENGRGNFPPRFSGLQFPNYSSELNVNALELDDSALYLCASSPLTGVGGYTFGSGTRLTVV.

J is TRBJ2-7 and V is TRBV5-1; D gene unclear. From germline, CDR1 is SGHRS and CDR2 YFSETQ. V was trimmed by 2 bases and J by 0 bases, leaving 6 bases between them. CDR3 length: 13 residues. For the CDR3, the DNA is TGCGCCAGCAGCTTTGATAGCTCCTACGAGCAGTACTTC. Translation: CASSFDSSYEQYF.

This clone appeared a few times. The chain joins TRBV6-1 to TRBJ1-5; D is undetermined. The V gene lost 1 base and the J gene lost 3 bases, with 10 bases spanning the gap. Germline values: CDR1 MNHNS, CDR2 SASEGT. This CDR3 region has 15 residues. CDR3 sequence (DNA): TGTGCCAGCAGTGAAGGTAACGCAGACAATCAGCCCCAGCATTTT. It encodes CASSEGNADNQPQHF.

The chain uses TRBV5-1 and TRBJ2-5; no definite D call. This CDR3 comprises 13 residues. Germline-derived CDR1 and CDR2 are SGHRS and YFSETQ. With 3 bases removed from V and 3 bases from J, the gap between germline ends came to 9 bases. CDR3 sequence: CASSYILEETQYF. The CDR3 DNA is TGCGCCAGCAGCTACATTTTGGAAGAGACCCAGTACTTC.

The chain joins TRBV9 to TRBJ1-1; D is possibly TRBD1 (5 bases). Trimming removed 3 bases from V and 0 bases from J, with 15 bases in between. Germline V gene lookup returns CDR1 SGDLS and CDR2 YYNGEE. The CDR3 extends over 16 amino acids. The CDR3 here is CASSAGVTGMNTEAFF. CDR3 DNA: TGTGCCAGCAGCGCGGGGGTGACGGGGATGAACACTGAAGCTTTCTTT.

This clone was picked up one time. This chain connects TRBV5-1 to TRBJ1-1, with D perhaps TRBD1 (5 bases). Looked up from germline, CDR1 is SGHRS and CDR2 is YFSETQ. Trimming pared 0 bases from V and 2 bases from J, leaving 8 bases between. The CDR3 is made up of 14 amino acids. The CDR3 sequence is CASSLDGQNTEAFF. The CDR3 DNA reads as TGCGCCAGCAGCTTGGATGGACAAAACACTGAAGCTTTCTTT. Full variable domain (outside the CDR3, taken from reference TRBV5-1 and TRBJ1-1): KAGVTQTPRYLIKTRGQQVTLSCSPISGHRSVSWYQQTPGQGLQFLFEYFSETQRNKGNFPGRFSGRQFSNSRSEMNVSTLELGDSALYLCASSLDGQNTEAFFGQGTRLTVV.

The chain is built from TRBV3-1 (or the pseudogene TRBV3-2) and TRBJ1-5; D is possibly TRBD1 (5 bases). V lost 2 bases and J lost 6, with 14 bases in between. This CDR3 contains 15 residues. Germline CDR1 reads LGHDT; CDR2 reads YNNKEL (reference sequence). DNA of the CDR3: TGTGCCAGCAGCCAATCCCCAGGGTTTAGTCAGCCCCAGCATTTT. This sequence encodes CASSQSPGFSQPQHF.

This chain joins TRBV5-1 and TRBJ2-7; D uncertain. The germline CDR1 and CDR2 sequences are SGHRS and YFSETQ. The length of the CDR3 is 12 residues. V was shortened by 5 bases and J by 3 bases, with 9 bases between the two germline ends. In DNA, the CDR3 is TGCGCCAGCAGGGAGTCGTTCTACGAGCAGTACTTC. Amino acid sequence: CASRESFYEQYF.

In this sample, this clone turned up a few times. CDR3 sequence (DNA): TGCAGCGTCGAATCGGGGACATTCAATGGCTACACCTTC. Encoded protein: CSVESGTFNGYTF. The chain is built from TRBV29-1 and TRBJ1-2, with TRBD1 as a possible D gene (6 bases). V lost 6 bases and J lost 6, with 17 bases in between. Germline CDR1 is SQVTM and CDR2 is ANQGSEA. CDR3 size: 13 residues.

The chain combines TRBV10-3 with TRBJ1-5, with 7 bases lining up with TRBD1. CDR3 length: 16 amino acids. Per germline, CDR1 ENHRY and CDR2 SYGVKD. V was pared by 0 bases and J by 5 bases, with 7 bases of the junction left unmatched. CDR3 in amino acids: CAISESLAGGDQPQHF. DNA for the CDR3: TGTGCCATCAGTGAGTCGCTGGCAGGGGGTGATCAGCCCCAGCATTTT.

This chain links TRBV7-9 with TRBJ2-3; D is perhaps TRBD2 (6 bases). CDR1 and CDR2 from the germline V gene are SEHNR and FQNEAQ (reference sequence). Trimming stripped 0 bases from V and 3 bases from J, with 10 bases between. The length of the CDR3 is 15 residues. CDR3 sequence: CASSLAAGTTDTQYF. The CDR3 bases are TGTGCCAGCAGCTTAGCTGCCGGGACTACAGATACGCAGTATTTT.

The rearrangement links TRBV15 to TRBJ1-6; the D is unclear. The CDR3 has 14 residues. The germline V gene encodes CDR1 LNHNV and CDR2 YYDKDF (reference sequence). The V gene lost 0 bases and the J gene lost 7 bases, with 7 bases spanning the gap. The CDR3 protein is CATSRDLTNSPLHF. DNA for the CDR3: TGTGCCACCAGCAGAGATCTAACGAATTCACCCCTCCACTTT.

The chain links TRBV7-9 to TRBJ2-7, with a possible D match to TRBD2 (5 bases). CDR1 SEHNR and CDR2 FQNEAQ come from the germline V gene (reference sequence). The CDR3 extends over 15 amino acids. V lost 5 bases and J 0 bases, leaving 14 bases between the germline ends. DNA of the CDR3: TGTGCCAGCAGCCGTAGGACTGAGAGCTCCTACGAGCAGTACTTC. This sequence encodes CASSRRTESSYEQYF.

This chain joins TRBV5-5 and TRBJ2-5, with a weak D call TRBD1 (5 bases). This CDR3 contains 17 residues. Trimming stripped 0 bases from V and 5 bases from J, with 20 bases between. Germline values: CDR1 SGHKS, CDR2 YYEKEE (reference sequence). CDR3 DNA sequence: TGTGCCAGCAGCTTGGCCTCTTCATGGGGCGCGGCGGAGACCCAGTACTTC. Amino acids: CASSLASSWGAAETQYF.

This chain joins TRBV11-2 and TRBJ1-5, with 8 bases that match TRBD1. V lost 1 base to trimming and J lost 7 bases; unmatched junction nucleotides: 3. CDR3 length: 14 amino acids. CDR1 is SGHAT and CDR2 is FQNNGV in the germline V gene. The CDR3 DNA sequence: TGTGCCAGCAGCTTAGGGACAGGGAACCAGCCCCAGCATTTT. As protein: CASSLGTGNQPQHF. Supplemented by reference TRBV11-2 and TRBJ1-5, the full variable domain reads EAGVAQSPRYKIIEKRQSVAFWCNPISGHATLYWYQQILGQGPKLLIQFQNNGVVDDSQLPKDRFSAERLKGVDSTLKIQPAKLEDSAVYLCASSLGTGNQPQHFGDGTRLSIL.

The genes are TRBV4-3 and TRBJ2-3; 10 bases fit TRBD1. V was clipped by 1 base and J by 4 bases; unmatched bases: 5. The CDR3 loop spans 16 amino acids. Per germline, CDR1 LGHNA and CDR2 YSLEER. The CDR3 sequence is CASSQGDRGEADTQYF. The CDR3 nucleotides read TGCGCCAGCAGCCAAGGGGACAGGGGAGAGGCAGATACGCAGTATTTT.

This chain connects TRBV14 to TRBJ2-1; 11 bases agree with TRBD1. J lost 7 bases, V lost 4 bases, and 6 bases had no gene match. This CDR3 is built from 15 residues. CDR1 is SGHDN, CDR2 FVKESK, per germline. As DNA, the CDR3 is TGTGCCAGCAGCCCTCAAGGGACAGGGGGAAATGAGCAGTTCTTC. Translated: CASSPQGTGGNEQFF.

In its sample, this clone was seen once. V gene TRBV6-1 combines with J gene TRBJ2-7; 9 positions agree with TRBD2. CDR1 is MNHNS and CDR2 is SASEGT in the germline V gene. The CDR3 loop spans 15 amino acids. J was trimmed by 5 bases and V by 2 bases; bases with no gene match: 7. The CDR3 loop is CASSESAGGRDEQYF. As DNA, the CDR3 is TGTGCCAGCAGTGAATCGGCGGGGGGGCGCGACGAGCAGTACTTC.

V gene TRBV21-1 combines with J gene TRBJ2-5; the D call TRBD1 from the table was never checked on the DNA. TRBV21-1 represents a pseudogene. There are 15 residues in the CDR3. The CDR3 sequence: CASSTWTDSLGDQYF. As DNA, the CDR3 is TGTGCCAGCAGCACTTGGACGGACAGTTTGGGAGACCAGTACTTC.

This clone was picked up a small number of times. This chain uses TRBV19 with TRBJ1-1; a weak D match, TRBD1 (6 bases). From germline, CDR1 is LNHDA and CDR2 SQIVND (reference sequence). V lost 1 base and J lost 0, with 9 bases in between. The CDR3 consists of 15 residues. The CDR3 sequence: CASSIVPGVNTEAFF. Written as DNA, the CDR3 is TGTGCCAGTAGTATAGTCCCAGGGGTGAACACTGAAGCTTTCTTT.

V gene TRBV7-2 combines with J gene TRBJ1-2, with TRBD1 as a possible D gene (5 bases). From germline, CDR1 is SGHTA and CDR2 FQGNSA. The CDR3 is 15 residues long. V gave up 1 base and J gave up 8 bases, with 17 bases separating them. In nucleotides, the CDR3 is TGTGCCAGCAGCTTAGTGTCTGACAGTCTTCAGGGCTACACCTTC. Translation: CASSLVSDSLQGYTF. The complete variable domain, with remaining parts taken from reference TRBV7-2 and TRBJ1-2, reads GAGVSQSPSNKVTEKGKDVELRCDPISGHTALYWYRQSLGQGLEFLIYFQGNSAPDKSGLPSDRFSAERTGGSVSTLTIQRTQQEDSAVYLCASSLVSDSLQGYTFGSGTRLTVV.

This chain connects TRBV19 to TRBJ2-3; TRBD2 might be the D (5 bases). Deletions cut 1 base from V and 4 bases from J, with 9 bases between. The CDR3 has 14 residues. Germline assignment: CDR1 LNHDA and CDR2 SQIVND (reference sequence). The CDR3: CASSIALAADTQYF. In DNA form, the CDR3 reads TGTGCCAGTAGTATAGCCCTAGCAGCAGATACGCAGTATTTT.

CDR3 nucleotides: TGCAGCGTGACACTAGGACAGGTCCCTATTGGCTACACCTTC. It codes for CSVTLGQVPIGYTF. The J gene is TRBJ1-2, the V gene TRBV29-1, with TRBD1 identical over 7 bases. The CDR3 runs 14 residues. V gave up 6 bases and J gave up 7 bases; unmatched junction bases: 14. Germline assignment: CDR1 SQVTM and CDR2 ANQGSEA. The full variable domain, rest sourced from reference TRBV29-1 and TRBJ1-2, is SAVISQKPSRDICQRGTSLTIQCQVDSQVTMMFWYRQQPGQSLTLIATANQGSEATYESGFVIDKFPISRPNLTFSTLTVSNMSPEDSSIYLCSVTLGQVPIGYTFGSGTRLTVV.

This chain connects TRBV10-3 to TRBJ1-1; no firm D call. Germline-derived CDR1 and CDR2 are ENHRY and SYGVKD. Between the trimmed V and J ends, which lost 8 bases and 7 bases, there was a span of 11 bases. The CDR3 is 11 amino acids. The chain's CDR3 is CAIRGKGEAFF. The CDR3 DNA reads TGTGCCATCCGGGGTAAGGGTGAAGCTTTCTTT.

There are a few counts of this clone. The V and J genes are TRBV19 and TRBJ2-7; 8 bases agree with TRBD2. The V and J ends lost 1 base and 2 bases, in that order; junction bases with no gene match: 4. Germline values: CDR1 LNHDA, CDR2 SQIVND (reference sequence). This CDR3 is 15 amino acids long. CDR3 DNA: TGTGCCAGTAGTATAGCTCTAGCGGGTACCTACGAGCAGTACTTC. It translates to CASSIALAGTYEQYF.

The table lists this clone with a count of one. The chain combines TRBV4-2 with TRBJ1-3; unclear D gene. Between the trimmed V and J ends, which lost 0 bases and 4 bases, there was a span of 13 bases. From germline, CDR1 is LGHNA and CDR2 YNFKEQ. The CDR3 spans 16 residues. CDR3 residues: CASSQDARAGGNTIYF. CDR3 nucleotides: TGTGCCAGCAGCCAAGATGCGAGGGCGGGGGGAAACACCATATATTTT.

This rearrangement joins TRBV6-1 to TRBJ1-5, with D possibly matching TRBD1 (5 bases). Germline CDR1 MNHNS, CDR2 SASEGT. The CDR3 length is 12 residues. Trimming stripped 3 bases from V and 15 bases from J, with 15 bases between. The CDR3 loop is CASSEPTEPVHF. The CDR3 DNA reads as TGTGCCAGCAGTGAGCCGACAGAGCCTGTGCATTTT.

The genes are TRBV20-1 and TRBJ1-5; TRBD1 might be the D (6 bases). The V gene's germline CDR1 is DFQATT and CDR2 SNEGSKA (reference sequence). With 3 bases removed from V and 6 bases from J, the gap between germline ends came to 18 bases. The CDR3 length is 15 residues. The CDR3 sequence is CSASDLRDKTQPQHF. The DNA of the CDR3 is TGCAGTGCTAGTGACCTCCGGGACAAGACTCAGCCCCAGCATTTT.

The table lists this clone with a count of one. This chain joins TRBV5-1 and TRBJ2-3; no clear D. Germline V CDR1 and CDR2: SGHRS, YFSETQ. Trimming cost V 1 base and J 3 bases, with 15 bases left between them. The CDR3 is 16 residues long. DNA of the CDR3: TGCGCCAGCAGCTTGCAATCCCGCAGTGGTACAGATACGCAGTATTTT. Translation gives CASSLQSRSGTDTQYF. The full variable domain, completed using reference TRBV5-1 and TRBJ2-3, is KAGVTQTPRYLIKTRGQQVTLSCSPISGHRSVSWYQQTPGQGLQFLFEYFSETQRNKGNFPGRFSGRQFSNSRSEMNVSTLELGDSALYLCASSLQSRSGTDTQYFGPGTRLTVL.